The 13 T cell receptor beta chains below were found in one sample sequenced in a study of vaccination effects on CD4 cells after COVID-19. The antigens for these receptors are not known. The table came from immunoSEQ multiplex PCR; TCRdb's copy has only in-frame clones and leaves some out. The table records under 40,000 clones, around 80% of them present only once. The culture ran for roughly 10 days before CD4+ T cells were isolated. Sample: CD4+ T cells from PBMCs cultured without peptide, taken before COVID-19 vaccination. The receptors shown here come from a human donor who received a COVID-19 vaccine.

The CDR3 region is CASSPNAVTNSPLHF. Written as DNA, the CDR3 is TGTGCCAGCTCACCCAACGCAGTTACCAATTCACCCCTCCACTTT. The chain combines TRBV18 with TRBJ1-6, with D unresolved. The length of the CDR3 is 15 residues. Germline CDR1 reads KGHSH; CDR2 reads LQKENI. V gave up 3 bases and J gave up 7 bases, with 13 bases separating them.

CDR3 DNA: TGTGCCACCAGTCGAACGCCTTCGACCGGGACAGGGTTTCGCTCAAACAGCAATGAGCAGTTCTTC. It specifies CATSRTPSTGTGFRSNSNEQFF. The V call is TRBV24-1, the J call TRBJ2-1, with 9 bases matching TRBD1. CDR3 size: 22 residues. Germline V CDR1 and CDR2: KGHDR, SFDVKD. V was clipped by 6 bases and J by 6 bases; unmatched bases: 29.

The rearrangement joins TRBV30 to TRBJ1-4; D is unclear. This CDR3 region has 16 residues. V was pared by 1 base and J by 8 bases, with 20 bases between. Per the germline V gene, CDR1 is GTSNPN and CDR2 is SVGIG (reference sequence). In nucleotides, the CDR3 is TGTGCCTGGAGTGCCCTCTCGAGGACTGTTGGAGAAAAACTGTTTTTT. Translation gives CAWSALSRTVGEKLFF. Filled out from reference TRBV30 and TRBJ1-4, the complete variable domain reads SQTIHQWPATLVQPVGSPLSLECTVEGTSNPNLYWYRQAAGRGLQLLFYSVGIGQISSEVPQNLSASRPQDRQFILSSKKLLLSDSGFYLCAWSALSRTVGEKLFFGSGTQLSVL.

The chain has TRBV5-8 and TRBJ2-3; possible D gene TRBD2, 7 bases. Trimming took off 7 bases at V and 0 bases at J, with 27 bases between the two ends. This CDR3 contains 19 residues. Germline CDR1 and CDR2: SGHTS and YDEGEE. CDR3 residues: CASPVIYGGGDPSTDTQYF. CDR3 nucleotides: TGTGCCAGCCCTGTTATATACGGCGGGGGCGATCCTAGCACAGATACGCAGTATTTT.

This chain links TRBV3-1 (or the pseudogene TRBV3-2) with TRBJ1-2, with D uncertain. The CDR3 loop spans 8 amino acids. V dropped 9 bases and J dropped 5 bases, with 1 base sitting between them. CDR1 is LGHDT and CDR2 is YNNKEL in the germline V gene (reference sequence). DNA of the CDR3: TGTGCCAGATATGGCTACACCTTC. It encodes CARYGYTF.

The chain joins TRBV21-1 to TRBJ1-5. TRBV21-1 is a recognized pseudogene. This CDR3 comprises 14 residues. The CDR3 sequence: CASSKGQGGNPQHF. CDR3 coding DNA: TGTGCCAGCAGCAAGGGGCAGGGCGGGAATCCCCAGCATTTT.

The chain recombines TRBV9 with TRBJ2-6; 10 nucleotides align to TRBD1. V shed 2 bases, J shed 2 bases, and the junction held 4 bases outside the gene matches. Germline V gives CDR1 SGDLS, CDR2 YYNGEE. There are 17 residues in the CDR3. In DNA form, the CDR3 reads TGTGCCAGCAGCGTCGGGACAGGGGAAACTGGGGCCAACGTCCTGACTTTC. Protein: CASSVGTGETGANVLTF.

The rearrangement links TRBV11-2 to TRBJ1-4; D is perhaps TRBD1 (6 bases). The CDR3 has 13 residues. The germline V and J ends were trimmed by 6 bases and 3 bases, with 8 bases remaining between them. Looked up from germline, CDR1 is SGHAT and CDR2 is FQNNGV. The DNA for the CDR3 is TGTGCCAGCAGAAGGACAGCTAATGAAAAACTGTTTTTT. Translation gives CASRRTANEKLFF. The whole variable domain, remainder taken from reference TRBV11-2 and TRBJ1-4, is EAGVAQSPRYKIIEKRQSVAFWCNPISGHATLYWYQQILGQGPKLLIQFQNNGVVDDSQLPKDRFSAERLKGVDSTLKIQPAKLEDSAVYLCASRRTANEKLFFGSGTQLSVL.

There are a few counts of this clone. The chain couples TRBV7-9 to TRBJ1-5, with 10 bases that match TRBD1. Per the germline V gene, CDR1 is SEHNR and CDR2 is FQNEAQ (reference sequence). The CDR3 runs 14 residues. V trimming: 5 bases; J trimming: 7 bases; junction bases outside the gene matches: 5. The CDR3 region has the DNA TGTGCCAGCAGCCAGGGACAGGGGTACCAGCCCCAGCATTTT. Encoded protein: CASSQGQGYQPQHF.

The chain uses TRBV7-2 and TRBJ1-1; tentatively, D is TRBD1 (5 bases). V dropped 1 base and J dropped 6 bases, with 12 bases sitting between them. Germline V CDR1 and CDR2: SGHTA, FQGNSA. This CDR3 contains 14 residues. DNA of the CDR3: TGTGCCAGCAGCTTAGTAAGGGGATCGGCTGAAGCTTTCTTT. Its translation is CASSLVRGSAEAFF.

V gene TRBV3-1 (or the pseudogene TRBV3-2) combines with J gene TRBJ1-4; 9 nucleotides match TRBD1. The length of the CDR3 is 15 residues. V was pared by 0 bases and J by 11 bases, with 7 bases of the junction left unmatched. Germline loops: CDR1 LGHDT, CDR2 YNNKEL (reference sequence). Here the CDR3 DNA reads TGTGCCAGCAGCCAAGAATTCCGGACAGGGGACAAACTGTTTTTT. Protein: CASSQEFRTGDKLFF.

This clone came up a few times. This chain uses TRBV7-2 with TRBJ1-2, with 10 bases aligning to TRBD1. This CDR3 contains 17 residues. Looked up from germline, CDR1 is SGHTA and CDR2 is FQGNSA. Germline trimming cut 3 bases from V and 7 bases from J; bases unmatched to any gene: 14. The CDR3 sequence is CASSFVRGQGSPPGYTF. The CDR3, as DNA: TGTGCCAGCAGCTTCGTCCGGGGACAGGGGTCCCCTCCTGGCTACACCTTC.

This clone was detected only a few times. The gene calls are TRBV20-1 and TRBJ2-7, with a possible D match to TRBD2 (6 bases). CDR1 and CDR2 from the germline V gene are DFQATT and SNEGSKA (reference sequence). The CDR3 runs 13 residues. V dropped 3 bases and J dropped 1 base, with 10 bases sitting between them. In DNA, the CDR3 is TGCAGTGCTAGTAGCGGTGGTTCCTACGAGCAGTACGTC. Protein product: CSASSGGSYEQYV.